Sequencing of this TCR beta chain was carried out in a study of CD8+ T cells in alopecia areata. Whole-study results and caveats: During tofacitinib treatment, many expanded lesional clones remained in scalp and blood.

Remarks on this clone: The antigen remains undetermined.

This CDR3 has 14 amino acids. Per the germline V gene, CDR1 is SGHVS and CDR2 is FNYEAQ. The V end lost 5 bases, the J end lost 4 bases, and 11 bases lay between the germline ends. As to treatment: oral pan-JAK inhibitor, 5-10 mg twice daily. Lesional scalp punch biopsies and peripheral blood came from alopecia areata patients. cDNA reverse transcribed from extracted RNA served as the sequencing template. Sequencing was performed with immunoSEQ multiplex PCR; in TCRdb, only in-frame clones are kept and a portion is missing. The data show more than 95,000 clones, about three fifths seen once. The chain is built from TRBV7-6 and TRBJ2-2; no clear D. This clonotype was sampled from a human donor with alopecia areata. Sequencing was performed on CD8+ T cells sorted from blood, taken at week 4, from a patient treated with tofacitinib. The CDR3 nucleotides are TGTGCCAGCAGCCCAAGCGCCCCCACCGGGGAGCTGTTTTTT. Translation gives CASSPSAPTGELFF.